One and the same sample provided the 26 T cell receptor beta chains below, sequenced in a study of radiotherapy plus CTLA-4 blockade in lung cancer (dated by TCRdb to the late 2010s). The library was made by the immunoSEQ multiplex PCR assay. Held by TCRdb, this immuneACCESS table contains in-frame sequences only and omits some clones. Under half of the omission traces to an unresolved V gene where checked; the cause of the rest is unknown. For this sample the table gives more than 90,000 clones, of which 81% were detected only once. 3.3% of the sample belongs to the ten largest clones. The material was peripheral blood, obtained from a patient treated with radiotherapy plus ipilimumab. The receptors here all came from a human donor with non-small cell lung cancer that progressed on radiotherapy plus ipilimumab. Some clones in this sample may be carry-over from other donors' samples.

This chain uses TRBV2 with TRBJ1-6; no firm D call. The V gene lost 3 bases and the J gene lost 0 bases, with 12 bases spanning the gap. The CDR3 totals 17 residues. The germline V gene has CDR1 SNHLY and CDR2 FYNNEI. CDR3 protein: CASSEGLLYSYNSPLHF. The CDR3, as DNA: TGTGCCAGCAGTGAGGGATTACTATACTCCTATAATTCACCCCTCCACTTT.

The chain joins TRBV28 to TRBJ1-1; no clear D gene. The CDR3 contains 15 residues. V gave up 6 bases and J gave up 0 bases, with 14 bases separating them. Germline V gene sequence: CDR1 MDHEN, CDR2 SYDVKM. The CDR3 DNA reads as TGTGCCAGCAGCTCTATTCTGGGAGTGAACACTGAAGCTTTCTTT. Translated, it gives CASSSILGVNTEAFF.

V usage is TRBV6-5 and J usage is TRBJ1-1, with D perhaps TRBD1 (6 bases). Germline lookup yields CDR1 MNHEY and CDR2 SVGAGI. This CDR3 is built from 13 residues. The V gene lost 5 bases and the J gene lost 1 base, with 8 bases spanning the gap. As DNA, the CDR3 is TGTGCCAGCAGTCGGACAGCGAACACTGAAGCTTTCTTT. Translating it yields CASSRTANTEAFF.

V gene TRBV28 combines with J gene TRBJ1-3; D gene ambiguous. Trimming removed 10 bases at V and 2 bases at J, with 15 bases between. This CDR3 comprises 14 residues. The germline V gene has CDR1 MDHEN and CDR2 SYDVKM. Here the CDR3 DNA reads TGTGCCACGGAACTCCACGGGGCTGGAAACACCATATATTTT. Residues: CATELHGAGNTIYF.

The gene calls are TRBV7-2 and TRBJ2-7, with 12 positions matching TRBD2. The CDR3 length is 16 residues. V was pared by 0 bases and J by 2 bases, with 2 bases of the junction left unmatched. Germline CDR1 is SGHTA and CDR2 is FQGNSA. The CDR3 loop is CASSLASSGGAYEQYF. The CDR3 DNA follows: TGTGCCAGCAGCTTAGCATCTAGCGGGGGGGCCTACGAGCAGTACTTC.

The chain has TRBV5-1 and TRBJ1-1; no reliable D call. V lost 0 bases to trimming and J lost 5 bases, with 14 bases between them. Germline V gives CDR1 SGHRS, CDR2 YFSETQ. The CDR3 is made up of 15 amino acids. CDR3 DNA: TGCGCCAGCAGCTTGGCCTCTCGGGGTGGTACTGAAGCTTTCTTT. It encodes CASSLASRGGTEAFF.

The chain couples TRBV7-2 to TRBJ2-7; D might be TRBD2 (6 bases). The CDR3 consists of 17 residues. Trimming removed 2 bases at V and 3 bases at J, with 20 bases between. Germline CDR1 and CDR2: SGHTA and FQGNSA. The DNA of the CDR3 is TGTGCCAGCAGCTTATTCGCCCTTGTGGGGGGTAGCTACGAGCAGTACTTC. Translation gives CASSLFALVGGSYEQYF.

The rearrangement joins TRBV15 to TRBJ2-5; D may be TRBD1 or TRBD2 (6 bases each). The V end was cut by 3 bases, the J end by 3 bases, with 8 bases between. CDR3 length: 13 residues. Germline CDR1 reads LNHNV; CDR2 reads YYDKDF (reference sequence). The CDR3 reads CATSRGGKETQYF. In DNA, the CDR3 is TGTGCCACCAGCAGGGGGGGCAAAGAGACCCAGTACTTC. The variable domain in full, with the rest retrieved from reference TRBV15 and TRBJ2-5, is DAMVIQNPRYQVTQFGKPVTLSCSQTLNHNVMYWYQQKSSQAPKLLFHYYDKDFNNEADTPDNFQSRRPNTSFCFLDIRSPGLGDTAMYLCATSRGGKETQYFGPGTRLLVL.

The V and J genes are TRBV19 and TRBJ2-7; TRBD1 agrees at 9 bases. The length of the CDR3 is 15 residues. The ends lost 3 bases at V and 3 bases at J; junction bases unmatched: 6. The germline V gene encodes CDR1 LNHDA and CDR2 SQIVND (reference sequence). Here the CDR3 reads CASSIAGTGNYEQYF. CDR3 in DNA: TGTGCCAGTAGTATCGCTGGGACAGGGAACTACGAGCAGTACTTC. The variable domain in full, with the rest retrieved from reference TRBV19 and TRBJ2-7, is DGGITQSPKYLFRKEGQNVTLSCEQNLNHDAMYWYRQDPGQGLRLIYYSQIVNDFQKGDIAEGYSVSREKKESFPLTVTSAQKNPTAFYLCASSIAGTGNYEQYFGPGTRLTVT.

This chain uses TRBV5-1 with TRBJ2-1; D call uncertain. CDR3 size: 12 residues. Trimming cost V 4 bases and J 6 bases, with 8 bases left between them. CDR1 and CDR2 from the germline V gene are SGHRS and YFSETQ. The CDR3 DNA sequence: TGCGCCAGCAGCCCGGCTAGCAATGAGCAGTTCTTC. This translates into CASSPASNEQFF.

V is TRBV5-1 and J is TRBJ2-5; D is possibly TRBD1 or TRBD2 (5 bases each). V was trimmed by 0 bases and J by 5 bases, leaving 11 bases between them. Per germline, CDR1 SGHRS and CDR2 YFSETQ. CDR3 length: 14 residues. In nucleotides, the CDR3 is TGCGCCAGCAGCTTGGATGGGGGTTGGGAGACCCAGTACTTC. Its protein is CASSLDGGWETQYF.

The genes are TRBV5-1 and TRBJ1-2; D remains ambiguous. CDR1 and CDR2 (germline): SGHRS, YFSETQ. The CDR3 length is 14 residues. Trimming left V 5 bases short and J 2 bases short, with 13 bases between. The CDR3 DNA reads TGCGCCAGCAGGGAGTCGATACAAAACTATGGCTACACCTTC. It codes for CASRESIQNYGYTF.

V usage is TRBV30 and J usage is TRBJ2-1; D possibly matches TRBD1 or TRBD2 (5 bases each). Germline values: CDR1 GTSNPN, CDR2 SVGIG (reference sequence). CDR3 length equals 15 residues. Trimming stripped 2 bases from V and 5 bases from J, with 16 bases between. The CDR3 loop is CAWSMGPTVDNEQFF. CDR3 coding DNA: TGTGCCTGGAGTATGGGACCGACGGTAGACAATGAGCAGTTCTTC.

The J gene is TRBJ2-5, the V gene TRBV4-3, with D perhaps TRBD2 (6 bases). CDR1 and CDR2 from the germline V gene are LGHNA and YSLEER. Trimming took off 0 bases at V and 2 bases at J, with 10 bases between the two ends. There are 15 residues in the CDR3. CDR3 in DNA: TGCGCCAGCAGCCAAGAAGGGACTGATCAAGAGACCCAGTACTTC. It yields the protein CASSQEGTDQETQYF.

The sample holds a few counts of this clone. This chain uses TRBV6-6 with TRBJ1-3; D possibly corresponds to TRBD1 (6 bases). CDR3 length equals 14 residues. Germline CDR1 reads MNHNY; CDR2 reads SVGAGI (reference sequence). V lost 0 bases and J 5 bases, leaving 8 bases between the germline ends. CDR3 in amino acids: CASSYSDRRNTIYF. CDR3 bases: TGTGCCAGCAGTTACTCGGACAGAAGAAACACCATATATTTT.

This clone came up a few times. This chain connects TRBV7-9 to TRBJ1-1; D uncertain. CDR3 size: 13 residues. V lost 1 base and J lost 7, with 10 bases in between. Germline V gives CDR1 SEHNR, CDR2 FQNEAQ (reference sequence). The CDR3 region is CASSLEAGIEAFF. The CDR3 bases are TGTGCCAGCAGCTTAGAGGCTGGGATTGAAGCTTTCTTT.

The CDR3 reads CAGEDSYTEAFF. CDR3 nucleotides: TGTGCCGGCGAGGACAGCTACACTGAAGCTTTCTTT. This rearrangement joins TRBV7-9 to TRBJ1-1, with D possibly matching TRBD1 (6 bases). Germline CDR1 SEHNR, CDR2 FQNEAQ (reference sequence). The CDR3 extends over 12 amino acids. V lost 11 bases, J lost 3 bases, and 13 bases lay in between.

This chain uses TRBV7-6 with TRBJ1-3, with 9 bases aligning to TRBD1. The germline V gene encodes CDR1 SGHVS and CDR2 FNYEAQ. This CDR3 contains 17 residues. Trimming removed 5 bases from V and 0 bases from J; junction bases left unmatched: 8. The CDR3 is CASSILQGASSGNTIYF. Written as DNA, the CDR3 is TGTGCCAGCAGCATCCTACAGGGGGCCAGCTCTGGAAACACCATATATTTT.

This clone has just a few counts. The chain links TRBV6-4 to TRBJ1-1, with 11 nucleotides matching TRBD1. CDR3 length: 14 residues. CDR1 and CDR2 from the germline V gene are MRHNA and SNTAGT. V gave up 4 bases and J gave up 4 bases; unmatched junction bases: 2. CDR3 amino acids: CASSAGTGGTEAFF. The CDR3 DNA reads TGTGCCAGCAGTGCCGGGACAGGGGGCACTGAAGCTTTCTTT.

This clone was seen just once. The V and J genes are TRBV29-1 and TRBJ2-1; 7 bases are shared with TRBD1. The CDR3 runs to 14 residues. J gave up 11 bases and V 6 bases, and 16 bases lay outside the gene matches. CDR1 and CDR2 from the germline V gene are SQVTM and ANQGSEA. The CDR3 DNA sequence: TGCAGCGTCCGACCGGGACAGCGAACAATGAAGCAGTTCTTC. This gives the protein CSVRPGQRTMKQFF.

This chain links TRBV5-1 with TRBJ2-5, with 10 bases fitting TRBD2. The CDR3 length is 15 residues. CDR1 is SGHRS and CDR2 is YFSETQ in the germline V gene. V lost 4 bases to trimming and J lost 1 base; unmatched junction nucleotides: 4. CDR3 DNA sequence: TGCGCCAGCAGCGGAACTAGCGGGGTCCAAGAGACCCAGTACTTC. It is translated as CASSGTSGVQETQYF.

Only one count was recorded for this clone. The chain joins TRBV5-4 to TRBJ2-3; the match to TRBD2 covers 11 bases. Germline V CDR1 and CDR2: SGHNT, YYREEE (reference sequence). The V segment lost 1 base and the J segment 2 bases; nucleotides outside the gene matches: 3. The CDR3 spans 16 residues. The CDR3 is CASSLPSGGYTDTQYF. CDR3 DNA sequence: TGTGCCAGCAGCTTGCCTAGCGGGGGGTACACAGATACGCAGTATTTT.

The chain links TRBV10-3 to TRBJ2-7, with D perhaps being TRBD1 or TRBD2 (5 bases each). Germline CDR1 is ENHRY and CDR2 is SYGVKD. V was cut by 0 bases and J by 5 bases, with 11 bases left in between. CDR3 size: 14 residues. The CDR3 here is CAISESVGTNEQYF. DNA of the CDR3: TGTGCCATCAGTGAGTCGGTAGGGACCAACGAGCAGTACTTC.

V and J are TRBV10-3 and TRBJ2-7; D perhaps matches TRBD1 (5 bases). The V end lost 3 bases, the J end lost 6 bases, and 18 bases lay between the germline ends. Germline loops: CDR1 ENHRY, CDR2 SYGVKD. This CDR3 is built from 15 residues. The CDR3 spells CAISEQNSGLSEQYF. The CDR3 nucleotides read TGTGCCATCAGTGAACAAAATTCAGGGTTGTCCGAGCAGTACTTC.

V and J are TRBV2 and TRBJ2-5, with a possible D match to TRBD1 (6 bases). Germline loops: CDR1 SNHLY, CDR2 FYNNEI. Trimming removed 3 bases at V and 0 bases at J, with 11 bases between. The CDR3 runs to 15 residues. Here the CDR3 DNA reads TGTGCCAGCAGTGAGAGGACAGAGTACCAAGAGACCCAGTACTTC. Translation gives CASSERTEYQETQYF.

The chain combines TRBV19 with TRBJ2-5, with 14 nucleotides matching TRBD2. V trimming: 3 bases; J trimming: 2 bases; junction bases outside the gene matches: 2. Germline V gene sequence: CDR1 LNHDA, CDR2 SQIVND (reference sequence). The CDR3 consists of 16 residues. CDR3 sequence (DNA): TGTGCCAGTAGTATGACTAGCGGGGGGGTACAAGAGACCCAGTACTTC. Protein: CASSMTSGGVQETQYF.